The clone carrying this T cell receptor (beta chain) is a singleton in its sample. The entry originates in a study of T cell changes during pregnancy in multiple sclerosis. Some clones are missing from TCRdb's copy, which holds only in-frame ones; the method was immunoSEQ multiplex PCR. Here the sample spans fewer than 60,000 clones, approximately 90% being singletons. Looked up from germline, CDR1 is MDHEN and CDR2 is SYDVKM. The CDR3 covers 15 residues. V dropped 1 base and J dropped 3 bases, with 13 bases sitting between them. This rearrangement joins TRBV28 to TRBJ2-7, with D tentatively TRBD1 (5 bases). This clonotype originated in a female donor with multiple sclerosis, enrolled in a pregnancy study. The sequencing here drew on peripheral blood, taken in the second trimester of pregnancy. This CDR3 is CASSLSPGQNYEQYF. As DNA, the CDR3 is TGTGCCAGCAGTTTATCTCCCGGACAAAACTACGAGCAGTACTTC.